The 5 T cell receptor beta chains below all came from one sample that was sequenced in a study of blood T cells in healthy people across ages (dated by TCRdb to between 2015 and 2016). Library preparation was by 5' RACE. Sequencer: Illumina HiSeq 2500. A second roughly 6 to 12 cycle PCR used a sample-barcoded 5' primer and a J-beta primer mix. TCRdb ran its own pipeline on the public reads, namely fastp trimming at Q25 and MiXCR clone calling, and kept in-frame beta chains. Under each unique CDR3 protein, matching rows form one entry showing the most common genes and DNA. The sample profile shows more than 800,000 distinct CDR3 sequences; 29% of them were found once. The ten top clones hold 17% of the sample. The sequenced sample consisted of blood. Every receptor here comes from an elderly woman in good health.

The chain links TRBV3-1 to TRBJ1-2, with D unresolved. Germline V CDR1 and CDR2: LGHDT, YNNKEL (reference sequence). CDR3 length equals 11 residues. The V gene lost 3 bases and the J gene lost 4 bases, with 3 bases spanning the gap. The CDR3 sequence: CASSHAYGYTF. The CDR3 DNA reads TGTGCCAGCAGCCACGCCTATGGCTACACCTTC. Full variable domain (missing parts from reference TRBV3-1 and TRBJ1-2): DTAVSQTPKYLVTQMGNDKSIKCEQNLGHDTMYWYKQDSKKFLKIMFSYNNKELIINETVPNRFSPKSPDKAHLNLHINSLELGDSAVYFCASSHAYGYTFGSGTRLTVV.

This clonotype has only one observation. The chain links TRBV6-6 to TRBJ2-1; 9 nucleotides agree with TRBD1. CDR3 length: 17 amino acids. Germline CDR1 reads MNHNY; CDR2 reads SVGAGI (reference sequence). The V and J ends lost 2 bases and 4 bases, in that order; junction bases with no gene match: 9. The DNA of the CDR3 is TGTGCCAGCAGTTACACGGGACAGGGATCTACTTACAATGAGCAGTTCTTC. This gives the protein CASSYTGQGSTYNEQFF.

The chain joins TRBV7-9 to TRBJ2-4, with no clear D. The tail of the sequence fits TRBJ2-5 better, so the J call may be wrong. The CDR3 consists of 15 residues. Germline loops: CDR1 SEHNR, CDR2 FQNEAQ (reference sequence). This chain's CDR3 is CASSPPSTAEETQYF. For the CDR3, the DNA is TGTGCCAGCAGCCCCCCCTCTACCGCGGAAGAGACCCAGTACTTC.

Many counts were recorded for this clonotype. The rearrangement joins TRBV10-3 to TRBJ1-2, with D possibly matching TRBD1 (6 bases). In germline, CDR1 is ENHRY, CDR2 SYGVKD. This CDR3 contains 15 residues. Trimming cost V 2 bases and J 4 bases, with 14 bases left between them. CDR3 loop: CAISETGTSVYGYTF. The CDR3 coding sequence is TGTGCCATCAGTGAGACTGGGACATCCGTCTATGGCTACACCTTC.

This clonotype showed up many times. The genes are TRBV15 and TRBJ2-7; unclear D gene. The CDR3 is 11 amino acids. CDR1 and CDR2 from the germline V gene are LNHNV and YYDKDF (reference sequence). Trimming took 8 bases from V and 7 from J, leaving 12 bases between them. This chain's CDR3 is CATPFSSEQYF. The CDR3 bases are TGTGCCACCCCCTTTTCGAGTGAGCAGTACTTC.